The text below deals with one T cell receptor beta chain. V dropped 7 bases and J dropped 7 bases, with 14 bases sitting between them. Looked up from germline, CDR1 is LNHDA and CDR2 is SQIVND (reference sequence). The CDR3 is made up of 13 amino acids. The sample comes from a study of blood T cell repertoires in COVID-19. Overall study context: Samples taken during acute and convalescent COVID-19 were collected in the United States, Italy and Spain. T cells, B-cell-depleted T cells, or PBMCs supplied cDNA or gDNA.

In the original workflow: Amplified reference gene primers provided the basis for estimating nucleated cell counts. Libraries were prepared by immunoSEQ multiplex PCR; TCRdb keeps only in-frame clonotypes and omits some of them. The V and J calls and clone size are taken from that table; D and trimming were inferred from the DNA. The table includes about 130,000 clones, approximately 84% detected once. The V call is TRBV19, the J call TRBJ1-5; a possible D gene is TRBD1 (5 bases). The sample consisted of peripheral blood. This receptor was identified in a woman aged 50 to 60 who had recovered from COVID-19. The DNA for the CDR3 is TGTGCCAGTAAGGACATGAATTTACAGCCCCAGCATTTT. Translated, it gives CASKDMNLQPQHF. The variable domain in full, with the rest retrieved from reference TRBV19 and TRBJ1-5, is DGGITQSPKYLFRKEGQNVTLSCEQNLNHDAMYWYRQDPGQGLRLIYYSQIVNDFQKGDIAEGYSVSREKKESFPLTVTSAQKNPTAFYLCASKDMNLQPQHFGDGTRLSIL.